The 8 T cell receptor beta chains presented below share a single source sample, sequenced in a study of control samples from healthy donors and cancer patients. TCRdb's copy holds only in-frame clones and misses some; the assay was immunoSEQ multiplex PCR. The data show about 250,000 clones, with about 80% seen just once and roughly 15% held by the top ten. Sequencing used PBMCs. The receptors shown here come from a woman in her sixties with lung cancer.

This chain uses TRBV7-9 with TRBJ1-1; TRBD1 agrees at 8 bases. V was pared by 5 bases and J by 7 bases, with 9 bases of the junction left unmatched. Germline V CDR1 and CDR2: SEHNR, FQNEAQ (reference sequence). This CDR3 is 14 amino acids long. In DNA, the CDR3 is TGTGCCAGCAGCGCCTCGCAGGGGGCCCTTGAAGCTTTCTTT. The encoded protein is CASSASQGALEAFF.

The chain combines TRBV6-5 with TRBJ2-3; D is unresolved. The CDR3 loop spans 15 amino acids. Per germline, CDR1 MNHEY and CDR2 SVGAGI. With 0 bases removed from V and 2 bases from J, the gap between germline ends came to 9 bases. CDR3: CASSYSGSFTDTQYF. DNA for the CDR3: TGTGCCAGCAGTTACTCCGGCAGCTTCACAGATACGCAGTATTTT.

The chain links TRBV6-6 to TRBJ1-6; D is undetermined. CDR3 length: 14 residues. Germline V lookup: CDR1 MNHNY, CDR2 SVGAGI (reference sequence). Trimming removed 2 bases from V and 5 bases from J, with 7 bases in between. The CDR3 sequence is CASSYGDNNSPLHF. The CDR3 DNA follows: TGTGCCAGCAGTTACGGGGATAATAATTCACCCCTCCACTTT.

The chain uses TRBV19 and TRBJ1-5; 10 bases line up with TRBD1. V gave up 2 bases and J gave up 4 bases; unmatched junction bases: 2. CDR1 is LNHDA, CDR2 SQIVND, per germline (reference sequence). The CDR3 contains 15 residues. CDR3 sequence: CASSILGQGNQPQHF. The CDR3 nucleotides read TGTGCCAGTAGTATACTGGGACAGGGGAATCAGCCCCAGCATTTT.

J is TRBJ1-2 and V is TRBV5-1; D is unclear. The CDR3 covers 13 residues. V dropped 4 bases and J dropped 8 bases, with 15 bases sitting between them. In germline, CDR1 is SGHRS, CDR2 YFSETQ. For the CDR3, the DNA is TGCGCCAGCAGCGCCGACCCCCAATGGGGCTACACCTTC. Its translation: CASSADPQWGYTF.

The chain combines TRBV3-1 (or the pseudogene TRBV3-2) with TRBJ2-7; the match to TRBD2 covers 11 bases. CDR3 length: 16 residues. Trimming cost V 0 bases and J 0 bases; bases outside gene matches: 1. The germline V gene encodes CDR1 LGHDT and CDR2 YNNKEL (reference sequence). The CDR3 protein is CASSQETSGVSYEQYF. The DNA for the CDR3 is TGTGCCAGCAGCCAAGAGACTAGCGGGGTCTCCTACGAGCAGTACTTC.

V and J are TRBV9 and TRBJ1-3; possible D gene TRBD1, 6 bases. Germline V gene lookup returns CDR1 SGDLS and CDR2 YYNGEE. Trimming stripped 2 bases from V and 0 bases from J, with 15 bases between. The CDR3 covers 17 residues. This chain's CDR3 is CASSVMDRQSSGNTIYF. The CDR3 region has the DNA TGTGCCAGCAGCGTCATGGACAGACAATCCTCTGGAAACACCATATATTTT.

Details on this clone: Within the sample, other DNA sequences also encode this same CDR3. V and J are TRBV5-1 and TRBJ1-1, with D uncertain. The germline gives CDR1 SGHRS, CDR2 YFSETQ. The CDR3 extends over 15 amino acids. The V and J ends lost 1 base and 1 base respectively, with 11 bases between them. CDR3 in DNA: TGCGCCAGCAGCTTGAGAACAGCCAGGAACACTGAAGCTTTCTTT. It specifies CASSLRTARNTEAFF.